This T cell receptor beta chain appears in the sequencing data of a study of blood T cell repertoires in COVID-19. Study-level background: Samples taken during acute and convalescent COVID-19 were collected in the United States, Italy and Spain.

The V and J ends lost 3 bases and 3 bases, in that order; junction bases with no gene match: 6. Germline V gives CDR1 SGHRS, CDR2 YFSETQ. The CDR3 consists of 15 residues. As processed by the authors: Amplification of reference gene primers provided the estimated nucleated cell counts. Profiled with immunoSEQ multiplex PCR; TCRdb holds only in-frame clones, not every one. The V and J calls and clone size come from that table; D and trimming were worked out from the DNA. Of 65,000 to 100,000 clones in the sample, 65% to 85% were seen once. The J gene is TRBJ2-3, the V gene TRBV5-1; 8 bases map to TRBD1. Sequenced input: peripheral blood. The receptor comes from a woman older than 75 with acute or convalescent COVID-19. The CDR3 is CASSYGQGLTDTQYF. The CDR3 region has the DNA TGCGCCAGCAGCTATGGACAGGGACTTACAGATACGCAGTATTTT.